This is a list of T cell receptor beta chains from one sample in a study of cytomegalovirus exposure and HLA in healthy donors. Repertoires were generated with immunoSEQ multiplex PCR, while TCRdb's copy carries only in-frame clones and drops some. The sample has about 130,000 clones, more than 70% seen once. The sample consisted of PBMCs. These receptors came from a woman aged 30 to 39 in good health and CMV-seropositive. Both conserved end residues are part of each CDR3.

V gene	J gene	CDR3 length	CDR3 protein
TRBV6-1	TRBJ2-3	14	CASSQGAIRDTQYF
TRBV27	TRBJ1-2	16	CASSLSRDRVGCGYTF
TRBV28	TRBJ1-5	16	CASSSAGTGGRQPQHF
TRBV19	TRBJ1-4	17	CASSKVSTGLRGEKLFF
TRBV30	TRBJ1-3	17	CAWTRPSGQGSGNTIYF
TRBV5-1	TRBJ1-2	13	CASSSQPDYGYTF
TRBV5-1	TRBJ2-3	16	CASSVTLQTSTDTQYF
TRBV28	TRBJ2-6	15	CASSLGHSGANVLTF
TRBV2	TRBJ1-5	14	CASSELVSNQPQHF
TRBV5-4	TRBJ2-1	15	CASRSAGNSYNEQFF
TRBV29-1	TRBJ1-2	8	CSVGTVTF
TRBV20-1	TRBJ2-3	11	CSGGGTDTQYF
TRBV13	TRBJ1-2	14	CASSLFRGLYGYTF
TRBV28	TRBJ1-3	15	CASSNRVLSGNTIYF
TRBV5-6	TRBJ1-1	13	CASSLSREVEAFF
TRBV28	TRBJ2-5	15	CASSLGTGYGETQYF
TRBV28	TRBJ2-7	16	CASSATTGSPFYEQYF
TRBV30	TRBJ1-5	14	CAWSLDTLDQPQHF
TRBV7-9	TRBJ2-2	16	CASRRGTSGNTGELFF
TRBV29-1	TRBJ1-1	13	CSVVGGGRTEAFF
TRBV28	TRBJ1-2	13	CASRQGTNYGYTF
TRBV19	TRBJ2-2	16	CASSMRRDRGDGELFF
TRBV7-2	TRBJ2-5	14	CASTSPGFGETQYF
TRBV7-2	TRBJ1-6	13	CASSSRQPSPLHF
TRBV21-1	TRBJ1-2	15	CASSKDRVGDYGYTF
TRBV6-5	TRBJ2-7	14	CASSARDTSYEQYF
TRBV15	TRBJ1-1	14	CATSRAGEGSEAFF
TRBV2	TRBJ2-1	15	CASTAQPSGYNEQFF
TRBV5-1	TRBJ1-4	14	CASTLTGREEKLFF
TRBV11-2	TRBJ2-7	14	CASSPQGGRYEQYF
TRBV4-1	TRBJ2-3	16	CASSPPGGSSTDTQYF
TRBV29-1	TRBJ2-1	13	CSAAGTGGNEQFF
TRBV10-3	TRBJ1-1	14	CAISDRARDTEAFF
TRBV19	TRBJ1-1	14	CASSIRGGDTEAFF
TRBV30	TRBJ1-4	16	CAWSGNRQGRSEKLFF
TRBV6-6	TRBJ1-2	14	CASSKTGADYGYTF
TRBV19	TRBJ2-3	11	CASSFGDTQYF
TRBV4-2	TRBJ2-3	14	CASSQFSGGDTQYF
TRBV7-7	TRBJ2-3	14	CASSPGLAADTQYF
TRBV7-9	TRBJ1-1	13	CASSWGEGTEAFF
TRBV18	TRBJ1-2	16	CASSLYMEQGAEGYTF
TRBV28	TRBJ1-6	13	CATGSVGHSPLHF
TRBV18	TRBJ1-1	15	CASSLYQGGNTEAFF
TRBV5-4	TRBJ2-5	15	CASTLDRTPQETQYF
TRBV19	TRBJ1-2	13	CASSVQGNYGYTF
TRBV6-1	TRBJ2-7	16	CASSEALVGVGYEQYF
TRBV9	TRBJ2-7	13	CASARSSSYEQYF
TRBV6-6	TRBJ1-2	14	CASRVTGETYGYTF
TRBV2	TRBJ2-5	15	CASSPLTGGGETQYF
TRBV7-9	TRBJ1-2	13	CSSSLGDRAGYTF
TRBV4-2	TRBJ2-7	14	CASSQDSRAGEQYF
TRBV11-2	TRBJ1-2	15	CASSSSHGQGKGYTF
TRBV21-1	TRBJ2-2	14	CASSGTPETGELFF
TRBV5-6	TRBJ2-4	15	CASSSDRGHGNIQYF
TRBV7-9	TRBJ1-2	15	CASLPGDRGNYGYTF
TRBV2	TRBJ1-1	13	CASTRDTYTEAFF
TRBV10-3	TRBJ2-2	13	CAITSVGTGELFF